Below are 5 T cell receptor beta chains sequenced from a single sample in a study of beta chain features in type 1 diabetes. These receptors' antigens are unknown. Reverse transcribing all isolated RNA meant expressed TCRB transcripts were sequenced. Only in-frame clones appear in the TCRdb table, and some are missing; sequencing was by immunoSEQ multiplex PCR. Here the sample spans around 340,000 clones, roughly 8.8% being singletons. The study, taken as a whole, reports: When Type 1 diabetes patients were examined, their TCRB CDR3s proved moderately but significantly shorter in all four CD4+ subsets.

The sample comprised central memory CD4+ T cells from blood. The receptor set was obtained from a man aged 25 to 40 with type 1 diabetes.

This clone has only a few counts. The chain couples TRBV7-2 to TRBJ2-3; the match to TRBD2 covers 13 bases. The CDR3 loop spans 17 amino acids. The V and J ends lost 2 bases and 4 bases, in that order; junction bases with no gene match: 6. Germline V gene lookup returns CDR1 SGHTA and CDR2 FQGNSA. CDR3 sequence (DNA): TGTGCCAGCAGCTTAACTAGCGGGGGGGCTGGCTCAGATACGCAGTATTTT. Protein: CASSLTSGGAGSDTQYF.

This clone has only a few counts. The rearrangement uses TRBV28 and TRBJ2-3; 12 nucleotides agree with TRBD2. Per the germline V gene, CDR1 is MDHEN and CDR2 is SYDVKM. This CDR3 comprises 16 residues. With 5 bases clipped from V and 2 bases from J, the junction kept 5 bases outside the gene matches. The CDR3 sequence is CASSSSSGGVTDTQYF. CDR3 sequence (DNA): TGTGCCAGCAGTAGCTCTAGCGGGGGGGTCACAGATACGCAGTATTTT.

This clone showed up just a few times. The gene calls are TRBV5-1 and TRBJ2-1; possibly TRBD1 or TRBD2 for D (6 bases each). Per germline, CDR1 SGHRS and CDR2 YFSETQ. This CDR3 contains 16 residues. The V end lost 1 base, the J end lost 9 bases, and 20 bases lay between the germline ends. CDR3 loop: CASSLSEGGPLGEQFF. The CDR3 region has the DNA TGCGCCAGCAGCTTGTCTGAAGGGGGGCCCCTCGGTGAGCAGTTCTTC.

This clone was observed a handful of times. V gene TRBV2 combines with J gene TRBJ2-2; no clear D. The V gene lost 4 bases and the J gene lost 0 bases, with 3 bases spanning the gap. Germline CDR1 and CDR2: SNHLY and FYNNEI. This CDR3 contains 13 residues. The CDR3 loop is CASSGANTGELFF. The CDR3 DNA follows: TGTGCCAGCAGTGGCGCGAACACCGGGGAGCTGTTTTTT.

This clone was counted many times. This chain joins TRBV11-2 and TRBJ2-2; 12 bases are a match to TRBD2. The V gene's germline CDR1 is SGHAT and CDR2 FQNNGV. This CDR3 contains 15 residues. The J segment lost 5 bases and the V segment lost 6 bases, leaving 4 bases of the junction unmatched. CDR3 amino acids: CASRRLAGETGELFF. The DNA for the CDR3 is TGTGCCAGCAGAAGACTAGCGGGGGAAACCGGGGAGCTGTTTTTT.